Listed below are T cell receptor beta chains from one sample, sequenced in a study of blood T cell repertoires in COVID-19. The table came from immunoSEQ multiplex PCR; TCRdb's copy has only in-frame clones and leaves some out. In the table there are 80,000 or so clones, 65% to 90% of which are singletons. The sequenced sample consisted of peripheral blood. All receptors come from a man older than 75 with acute or convalescent COVID-19. Each CDR3 is given with its conserved first and last residue. Fields, in order: clone size, D gene, V gene, J gene, CDR3 protein, CDR3 DNA. A D gene is named only where the DNA matches it firmly. Part of the rows lack a size; the others show once, few, many or a class for expanded clones.

abundance: .
d_gene: .
v_gene: TRBV18
j_gene: TRBJ1-1
CDR3aa: CASSPPDRGRGTEAFF
CDR3nt: TGTGCCAGCTCACCACCGGACAGAGGGCGGGGGACTGAAGCTTTCTTT

abundance: .
d_gene: .
v_gene: TRBV30
j_gene: TRBJ2-2
CDR3aa: CAWRDSGTGELFF
CDR3nt: TGTGCCTGGAGAGATAGTGGCACCGGGGAGCTGTTTTTT

abundance: .
d_gene: TRBD1
v_gene: TRBV6-2/TRBV6-3
j_gene: TRBJ1-1
CDR3aa: CASSYLGQGKTEAFF
CDR3nt: TGTGCCAGCAGTTACCTAGGACAGGGAAAAACTGAAGCTTTCTTT

abundance: .
d_gene: .
v_gene: TRBV27
j_gene: TRBJ1-5
CDR3aa: CASSRRQNNQPQHF
CDR3nt: TGTGCCAGCAGCCGACGACAGAACAATCAGCCCCAGCATTTT

abundance: .
d_gene: .
v_gene: TRBV15
j_gene: TRBJ1-4
CDR3aa: CATSGGAGFNEKLFF
CDR3nt: TGTGCCACCAGCGGTGGGGCGGGGTTTAATGAAAAACTGTTTTTT

abundance: once
d_gene: .
v_gene: TRBV20-1
j_gene: TRBJ2-7
CDR3aa: CSASDGGGSPHEQYF
CDR3nt: TGCAGTGCTAGTGATGGGGGGGGCTCCCCCCACGAGCAGTACTTC

abundance: .
d_gene: .
v_gene: TRBV12-3/TRBV12-4
j_gene: TRBJ2-5
CDR3aa: CASSFRGQETQYF
CDR3nt: TGTGCCAGCAGTTTTAGGGGACAAGAGACCCAGTACTTC

abundance: .
d_gene: .
v_gene: TRBV7-3
j_gene: TRBJ2-1
CDR3aa: CASSFKESSYNEQFF
CDR3nt: TGTGCCAGCAGCTTTAAGGAGAGCTCCTACAATGAGCAGTTCTTC

abundance: once
d_gene: TRBD2
v_gene: TRBV4-3
j_gene: TRBJ2-1
CDR3aa: CASSQDLGRERKNEQFF
CDR3nt: TGCGCCAGCAGCCAAGATCTGGGGCGGGAGAGAAAGAATGAGCAGTTCTTC

abundance: .
d_gene: .
v_gene: TRBV9
j_gene: TRBJ2-1
CDR3aa: CASSVGGGPGFF
CDR3nt: TGTGCCAGCAGCGTAGGCGGAGGGCCGGGGTTCTTC

abundance: .
d_gene: .
v_gene: TRBV18
j_gene: TRBJ2-3
CDR3aa: CASSDVQSTDTQYF
CDR3nt: TGTGCCAGCTCAGATGTCCAGAGCACAGATACGCAGTATTTT

abundance: .
d_gene: .
v_gene: TRBV14
j_gene: TRBJ2-7
CDR3aa: CASSGGLLAAEQYF
CDR3nt: TGTGCCAGCAGTGGAGGACTACTGGCAGCCGAGCAGTACTTC

abundance: .
d_gene: TRBD2
v_gene: TRBV7-3
j_gene: TRBJ2-7
CDR3aa: CASSPARESYEQYF
CDR3nt: TGTGCCAGCAGCCCGGCGCGGGAGAGCTACGAGCAGTACTTC

abundance: few
d_gene: TRBD1
v_gene: TRBV27
j_gene: TRBJ1-5
CDR3aa: CASSKGQGEQPQHF
CDR3nt: TGTGCCAGCAGTAAGGGACAGGGGGAACAGCCCCAGCATTTT

abundance: few
d_gene: .
v_gene: TRBV14
j_gene: TRBJ1-4
CDR3aa: CASSQDFYGEKLFF
CDR3nt: TGTGCCAGCAGCCAAGATTTTTACGGGGAAAAACTGTTTTTT

abundance: .
d_gene: TRBD2
v_gene: TRBV5-6
j_gene: TRBJ2-7
CDR3aa: CASSLPTLADSYEQYF
CDR3nt: TGTGCCAGCAGCTTACCTACCCTAGCGGACTCCTACGAGCAGTACTTC

abundance: .
d_gene: .
v_gene: TRBV7-9
j_gene: TRBJ1-5
CDR3aa: CASSMSGMQPQHF
CDR3nt: TGTGCCAGCAGCATGTCAGGGATGCAGCCCCAGCATTTT

abundance: .
d_gene: TRBD2
v_gene: TRBV5-1
j_gene: TRBJ2-1
CDR3aa: CASSLFTGGYNEQFF
CDR3nt: TGCGCCAGCAGCTTGTTTACGGGAGGTTACAATGAGCAGTTCTTC

abundance: .
d_gene: TRBD2
v_gene: TRBV18
j_gene: TRBJ2-3
CDR3aa: CASSRYILRAGVSYTQYF
CDR3nt: TGTGCCAGCTCTCGATATATCCTTAGGGCGGGAGTTTCTTATACGCAGTATTTT

abundance: .
d_gene: TRBD1
v_gene: TRBV5-1
j_gene: TRBJ1-6
CDR3aa: CASSLYTGTGDSPLHF
CDR3nt: TGCGCCAGCAGCTTGTACACCGGGACAGGGGATTCACCCCTCCACTTT

abundance: .
d_gene: .
v_gene: TRBV24-1
j_gene: TRBJ2-7
CDR3aa: CATSDQTGSYEQYF
CDR3nt: TGTGCCACCAGTGATCAAACGGGTTCCTACGAGCAGTACTTC

abundance: .
d_gene: .
v_gene: TRBV3-1/TRBV3-2
j_gene: TRBJ2-7
CDR3aa: CASSQDLPGVYEQYF
CDR3nt: TGTGCCAGCAGCCAAGACCTCCCGGGAGTCTACGAGCAGTACTTC

abundance: .
d_gene: TRBD2
v_gene: TRBV9
j_gene: TRBJ2-1
CDR3aa: CASSVELAGLNEQFF
CDR3nt: TGTGCCAGCAGCGTAGAACTAGCGGGGCTCAATGAGCAGTTCTTC

abundance: .
d_gene: .
v_gene: TRBV19
j_gene: TRBJ2-2
CDR3aa: CASHTGYRPTGELFF
CDR3nt: TGTGCCAGCCATACAGGTTATAGACCCACCGGGGAGCTGTTTTTT

abundance: few
d_gene: .
v_gene: TRBV18
j_gene: TRBJ2-2
CDR3aa: CASSPQGTGELFF
CDR3nt: TGTGCCAGCTCACCTCAGGGGACCGGGGAGCTGTTTTTT

abundance: .
d_gene: TRBD2
v_gene: TRBV7-6
j_gene: TRBJ2-2
CDR3aa: CASSLQLAGGKGTGELFF
CDR3nt: TGTGCCAGCAGCTTACAACTAGCGGGAGGGAAGGGCACCGGGGAGCTGTTTTTT

abundance: .
d_gene: .
v_gene: TRBV25-1
j_gene: TRBJ1-6
CDR3aa: CASSELVRRDSPLHF
CDR3nt: TGTGCCAGCAGTGAATTAGTGCGGAGAGATTCACCCCTCCACTTT

abundance: few
d_gene: .
v_gene: TRBV19
j_gene: TRBJ2-2
CDR3aa: CASSTGANTGELFF
CDR3nt: TGTGCCAGTAGTACAGGGGCGAACACCGGGGAGCTGTTTTTT

abundance: .
d_gene: .
v_gene: TRBV6-5
j_gene: TRBJ1-6
CDR3aa: CASSYSDENSPLHF
CDR3nt: TGTGCCAGCAGTTACAGCGACGAAAATTCACCCCTCCACTTT

abundance: few
d_gene: TRBD1
v_gene: TRBV6-5
j_gene: TRBJ1-1
CDR3aa: CASSYGQGITEAFF
CDR3nt: TGTGCCAGCAGTTATGGACAGGGGATCACTGAAGCTTTCTTT

abundance: .
d_gene: .
v_gene: TRBV6-5
j_gene: TRBJ2-7
CDR3aa: CASTGFSYEQYF
CDR3nt: TGTGCCAGTACGGGGTTCTCCTACGAGCAGTACTTC

abundance: .
d_gene: TRBD2
v_gene: TRBV14
j_gene: TRBJ2-7
CDR3aa: CASSQGAGGSYEQYF
CDR3nt: TGTGCCAGCAGCCAAGGTGCGGGGGGAAGCTACGAGCAGTACTTC

abundance: .
d_gene: .
v_gene: TRBV6-2/TRBV6-3
j_gene: TRBJ1-5
CDR3aa: CASSFAGGSNQPQHF
CDR3nt: TGTGCCAGCAGTTTCGCCGGGGGTAGCAATCAGCCCCAGCATTTT

abundance: .
d_gene: .
v_gene: TRBV29-1
j_gene: TRBJ1-1
CDR3aa: CSVTTAVYTEAFF
CDR3nt: TGCAGCGTCACCACGGCGGTGTACACTGAAGCTTTCTTT

abundance: .
d_gene: TRBD1
v_gene: TRBV4-2
j_gene: TRBJ1-1
CDR3aa: CASSQGLAWSTGAFF
CDR3nt: TGTGCCAGCAGCCAAGGTTTGGCTTGGTCGACAGGGGCTTTCTTT

abundance: .
d_gene: TRBD1
v_gene: TRBV30
j_gene: TRBJ2-5
CDR3aa: CAWSAGTGEKETQYF
CDR3nt: TGTGCCTGGAGCGCGGGGACAGGGGAAAAGGAGACCCAGTACTTC

abundance: .
d_gene: .
v_gene: TRBV28
j_gene: TRBJ1-3
CDR3aa: CATDTSSGNTIYF
CDR3nt: TGTGCCACTGATACAAGCTCTGGAAACACCATATATTTT

abundance: few
d_gene: .
v_gene: TRBV12-5
j_gene: TRBJ1-3
CDR3aa: CASGSNSGNTIYF
CDR3nt: TGTGCTAGTGGTTCCAACTCTGGAAACACCATATATTTT

abundance: .
d_gene: TRBD1
v_gene: TRBV9
j_gene: TRBJ1-4
CDR3aa: CASGKGTENEKLFF
CDR3nt: TGTGCCAGTGGGAAAGGGACAGAAAATGAAAAACTGTTTTTT

abundance: few
d_gene: TRBD1
v_gene: TRBV18
j_gene: TRBJ1-6
CDR3aa: CASSPPTGADSPLHF
CDR3nt: TGTGCCAGCTCACCGCCGACAGGGGCGGATTCACCCCTCCACTTT

abundance: .
d_gene: TRBD2
v_gene: TRBV19
j_gene: TRBJ2-3
CDR3aa: CASSRTSGKSTDTQYF
CDR3nt: TGTGCCAGTAGCCGGACTAGCGGGAAAAGCACAGATACGCAGTATTTT

abundance: once
d_gene: .
v_gene: TRBV6-5
j_gene: TRBJ1-5
CDR3aa: CASSYLGVSNQPQHF
CDR3nt: TGTGCCAGCAGTTACCTTGGAGTCTCCAATCAGCCCCAGCATTTT

abundance: .
d_gene: TRBD2
v_gene: TRBV7-2
j_gene: TRBJ2-1
CDR3aa: CASSLGLTNEQFF
CDR3nt: TGTGCCAGCAGCTTGGGACTAACCAATGAGCAGTTCTTC

abundance: .
d_gene: .
v_gene: TRBV7-9
j_gene: TRBJ1-4
CDR3aa: CASSSLSANEKLFF
CDR3nt: TGTGCCAGCAGCTCGTTGTCGGCTAATGAAAAACTGTTTTTT

abundance: .
d_gene: TRBD1
v_gene: TRBV24-1
j_gene: TRBJ2-7
CDR3aa: CATRGTGTSYEQYF
CDR3nt: TGTGCCACCAGAGGGACAGGTACGTCCTACGAGCAGTACTTC

abundance: .
d_gene: .
v_gene: TRBV7-2
j_gene: TRBJ1-3
CDR3aa: CASSLVKSGRGNGNTIYF
CDR3nt: TGTGCCAGCAGCTTAGTGAAGAGCGGCCGTGGGAACGGAAACACCATATATTTT

abundance: .
d_gene: .
v_gene: TRBV2
j_gene: TRBJ2-1
CDR3aa: CASRGGAYNEQFF
CDR3nt: TGTGCCAGCAGAGGGGGGGCCTACAATGAGCAGTTCTTC

abundance: few
d_gene: TRBD2
v_gene: TRBV4-1
j_gene: TRBJ2-1
CDR3aa: CASSQIAGLAVTSSYNEQFF
CDR3nt: TGCGCCAGCAGCCAAATTGCGGGACTAGCGGTAACAAGCTCCTACAATGAGCAGTTCTTC

abundance: .
d_gene: TRBD2
v_gene: TRBV5-1
j_gene: TRBJ2-2
CDR3aa: CASSHVSGGTGELFF
CDR3nt: TGCGCCAGCAGTCACGTCTCGGGGGGCACCGGGGAGCTGTTTTTT

abundance: .
d_gene: TRBD1
v_gene: TRBV3-1/TRBV3-2
j_gene: TRBJ1-5
CDR3aa: CASSQGVGQGGQPQHF
CDR3nt: TGTGCCAGCAGCCAAGGGGTGGGACAGGGAGGTCAGCCCCAGCATTTT

abundance: few
d_gene: TRBD1
v_gene: TRBV28
j_gene: TRBJ1-1
CDR3aa: CASSSPSRGLTTEAFF
CDR3nt: TGTGCCAGCAGTTCTCCCTCAAGGGGGCTTACCACTGAAGCTTTCTTT

abundance: .
d_gene: .
v_gene: TRBV18
j_gene: TRBJ2-3
CDR3aa: CASSPPGSDTQYF
CDR3nt: TGTGCCAGCTCACCACCGGGCTCAGATACGCAGTATTTT

abundance: .
d_gene: .
v_gene: TRBV5-6
j_gene: TRBJ1-2
CDR3aa: CASSLPGGGYGYTF
CDR3nt: TGTGCCAGCAGCTTACCTGGGGGCGGCTATGGCTACACCTTC

abundance: .
d_gene: .
v_gene: TRBV6-5
j_gene: TRBJ1-2
CDR3aa: CASSSIGANYGYTF
CDR3nt: TGTGCCAGCAGCTCAATAGGGGCGAACTATGGCTACACCTTC